One sample yielded the 32 T cell receptor beta chains listed below, sequenced in a study of identical twins. TCRdb analysed the 5' RACE reads with MiXCR anew, one entry per CDR3 protein. The table records hundreds of thousands of distinct CDR3 sequences, around 7% of them present only once. The same data also contributed to another study, on yellow fever vaccine responses in identical twins.

Specimen: memory (CD45RO+) T cells sorted from blood. The source of these receptors is a woman between 18 and 30 years old in good health.

This clonotype appeared many times. The chain has TRBV25-1 and TRBJ2-3; 8 bases agree with TRBD2. The germline V gene has CDR1 MGHDK and CDR2 SYGVNS. This CDR3 has 13 amino acids. The junction had 11 bases not matched to a gene; V was cut back by 10 bases and J by 8 bases. This chain's CDR3 is CATGGVAEGTQYF. DNA of the CDR3: TGTGCCACCGGGGGGGTAGCGGAGGGTACGCAGTATTTT.

A few counts support this clonotype. The chain has TRBV7-2 and TRBJ2-1; TRBD2 agrees at 10 bases. Germline loops: CDR1 SGHTA, CDR2 FQGNSA. The CDR3 has 15 residues. After removal of 2 bases from V and 7 bases from J, the junction contained 5 bases not matched to a gene. CDR3 nucleotide sequence: TGTGCCAGCAGCTTAAAGCGGGGGGGCATAAATGAGCAGTTCTTC. It codes for CASSLKRGGINEQFF.

This clonotype was seen more than once but under ten times. The gene calls are TRBV10-3 and TRBJ2-3; possibly TRBD2 for D (6 bases). With 4 bases removed from V and 6 bases from J, the gap between germline ends came to 17 bases. Germline lookup yields CDR1 ENHRY and CDR2 SYGVKD. The CDR3 is made up of 15 amino acids. The CDR3 sequence: CAISGGALAADTQYF. DNA of the CDR3: TGTGCCATCAGTGGCGGGGCTCTAGCCGCGGATACGCAGTATTTT.

This clonotype came up a few times. The chain is built from TRBV11-3 and TRBJ2-5, with a tentative D call TRBD2 (5 bases). Trimming shortened V by 0 bases and J by 5 bases, and 10 bases separated the two germline ends. The CDR3 length is 14 residues. CDR1 SGHNT and CDR2 YENEEA come from the germline V gene. Written as DNA, the CDR3 is TGTGCCAGCAGCTTAGATTCGCGAGGGGAGACCCAGTACTTC. The encoded protein is CASSLDSRGETQYF.

This clonotype occurred many times. The chain employs TRBV6-1 and TRBJ2-3; 7 bases align to TRBD2. Germline assignment: CDR1 MNHNS and CDR2 SASEGT. The ends lost 10 bases at V and 6 bases at J; junction bases unmatched: 10. The CDR3 sequence is 13 residues long. CDR3 amino acids: CATQLGGTDTQYF. CDR3 nucleotides: TGTGCCACACAACTGGGGGGGACGGATACGCAGTATTTT.

This clonotype was detected many times. This chain joins TRBV15 and TRBJ2-1; 9 nucleotides agree with TRBD2. The J segment lost 2 bases and the V segment lost 3 bases, leaving 2 bases of the junction unmatched. Germline V gene data show CDR1 as LNHNV and CDR2 as YYDKDF (reference sequence). The CDR3 loop spans 15 amino acids. The CDR3 bases are TGTGCCACCAGCAGTAGCGGGGGCCCCTACAATGAGCAGTTCTTC. It encodes CATSSSGGPYNEQFF.

This clonotype appeared many times. V usage is TRBV4-2 and J usage is TRBJ2-2; D is undetermined. Germline CDR1 LGHNA, CDR2 YNFKEQ. This CDR3 spans 17 amino acids. V dropped 1 base and J dropped 0 bases, with 12 bases sitting between them. The CDR3 nucleotides read TGTGCCAGCAGCCAAGTTAGCTCCACAACGAACACCGGGGAGCTGTTTTTT. Its protein is CASSQVSSTTNTGELFF.

The chain couples TRBV2 to TRBJ2-3, with D hard to call. Per germline, CDR1 SNHLY and CDR2 FYNNEI. The CDR3 is made up of 14 amino acids. V gave up 11 bases and J gave up 0 bases, with 15 bases separating them. CDR3 residues: CACLLIASTDTQYF. DNA for the CDR3: TGTGCCTGCTTATTGATTGCGAGCACAGATACGCAGTATTTT.

This clonotype has a handful of counts. The rearrangement joins TRBV4-2 to TRBJ1-4, with D unclear. Trimming removed 4 bases at V and 7 bases at J, with 19 bases between. Germline V lookup: CDR1 LGHNA, CDR2 YNFKEQ. CDR3 length equals 16 residues. CDR3 loop: CASSRERGVTGEKLFF. The CDR3 DNA reads as TGTGCCAGCAGCCGAGAACGAGGAGTCACTGGTGAAAAACTGTTTTTT.

This clonotype was observed many times. The chain employs TRBV7-9 and TRBJ2-3; the match to TRBD1 covers 9 bases. The length of the CDR3 is 15 residues. Germline V gives CDR1 SEHNR, CDR2 FQNEAQ (reference sequence). Losses at the gene ends were 5 bases for V and 0 bases for J; bases not matched to a gene: 3. The CDR3 loop reads CASSNDRGSTDTQYF. The CDR3 coding sequence is TGTGCCAGCAGCAATGACAGGGGGAGCACAGATACGCAGTATTTT.

The chain links TRBV20-1 to TRBJ1-1; D unclear. Germline CDR1 reads DFQATT; CDR2 reads SNEGSKA (reference sequence). V was trimmed by 3 bases and J by 1 base, leaving 9 bases between them. CDR3 length equals 13 residues. CDR3 amino acids: CSARSQKNTEAFF. CDR3 coding DNA: TGCAGTGCTAGGTCGCAGAAGAACACTGAAGCTTTCTTT.

This clonotype was counted a few times. V and J are TRBV10-2 and TRBJ1-6; no reliable D call. The CDR3 totals 15 residues. CDR1 WSHSY and CDR2 SAAADI come from the germline V gene. The germline V and J ends were trimmed by 3 bases and 7 bases, with 13 bases remaining between them. DNA for the CDR3: TGCGCCAGCAGTGATCAGAATCGAGGGAATTCACCCCTCCACTTT. Translation: CASSDQNRGNSPLHF.

This clonotype was seen just once. The gene calls are TRBV28 and TRBJ2-4; 7 bases are a match to TRBD2. The CDR3 is 14 residues long. J lost 8 bases, V lost 6 bases, and 10 bases had no gene match. Germline V gene lookup returns CDR1 MDHEN and CDR2 SYDVKM. In DNA, the CDR3 is TGTGCCAGCAGCCCTTCGGTGGGAGGGGACATTCAGTACTTC. Protein product: CASSPSVGGDIQYF. Filled out from reference TRBV28 and TRBJ2-4, the complete variable domain reads DVKVTQSSRYLVKRTGEKVFLECVQDMDHENMFWYRQDPGLGLRLIYFSYDVKMKEKGDIPEGYSVSREKKERFSLILESASTNQTSMYLCASSPSVGGDIQYFGAGTRLSVL.

This clonotype was counted a few times. The chain employs TRBV10-3 and TRBJ1-4, with a tentative D call TRBD1 (6 bases). Trimming left V 6 bases short and J 3 bases short, with 11 bases between. Germline CDR1 ENHRY, CDR2 SYGVKD. The CDR3 extends over 14 amino acids. Written as DNA, the CDR3 is TGTGCCATCAGGCCGGACAGTCCTAATGAAAAACTGTTTTTT. Protein: CAIRPDSPNEKLFF.

V usage is TRBV5-1 and J usage is TRBJ2-3; D might be TRBD2 (5 bases). Looked up from germline, CDR1 is SGHRS and CDR2 is YFSETQ. The CDR3 length is 16 residues. The germline V and J ends were trimmed by 4 bases and 0 bases, with 15 bases remaining between them. The CDR3 DNA follows: TGCGCCAGCAGCACGGGAACCGCCCTTAGCACAGATACGCAGTATTTT. This codes for CASSTGTALSTDTQYF.

This clonotype has only a few counts. The gene calls are TRBV19 and TRBJ1-3; D perhaps matches TRBD1 (5 bases). The CDR3 spans 16 residues. V was clipped by 3 bases and J by 0 bases, with 12 bases between them. Per the germline V gene, CDR1 is LNHDA and CDR2 is SQIVND (reference sequence). CDR3 DNA sequence: TGTGCCAGTAGTATCGAGGGGCCCCGCTCTGGAAACACCATATATTTT. Encoded protein: CASSIEGPRSGNTIYF. The full variable domain, completed using reference TRBV19 and TRBJ1-3, is DGGITQSPKYLFRKEGQNVTLSCEQNLNHDAMYWYRQDPGQGLRLIYYSQIVNDFQKGDIAEGYSVSREKKESFPLTVTSAQKNPTAFYLCASSIEGPRSGNTIYFGEGSWLTVV.

This clonotype was counted a few times. The CDR3 spells CASSLDSSTNYGYTF. The CDR3 DNA reads as TGCGCCAGCAGCTTGGATTCCAGCACTAACTATGGCTACACCTTC. The chain combines TRBV5-1 with TRBJ1-2, with no clear D. The CDR3 sequence is 15 residues long. Germline V gives CDR1 SGHRS, CDR2 YFSETQ. Between the trimmed V and J ends, which lost 0 bases and 0 bases, there was a span of 9 bases.

V and J are TRBV5-1 and TRBJ2-5; 13 nucleotides match TRBD2. Per germline, CDR1 SGHRS and CDR2 YFSETQ. There are 15 residues in the CDR3. V was clipped by 3 bases and J by 5 bases; unmatched bases: 4. The CDR3 protein is CASSSRLAGGETQYF. As DNA, the CDR3 is TGCGCCAGCAGCTCACGACTAGCGGGGGGCGAGACCCAGTACTTC.

This clonotype was observed at least ten times. This rearrangement joins TRBV5-1 to TRBJ2-2; a possible D gene is TRBD2 (6 bases). The CDR3 covers 14 residues. The V gene's germline CDR1 is SGHRS and CDR2 YFSETQ. V lost 2 bases, J lost 7 bases, and 12 bases lay in between. The CDR3 DNA sequence: TGCGCCAGCAGCTTTGGGGGGACGATCGGGGAGCTGTTTTTT. Its translation: CASSFGGTIGELFF.

Concerning this clonotype itself: This clone may be a read error of a much larger clone one base away. The gene calls are TRBV2 and TRBJ2-7, with D hard to call. CDR1 and CDR2 from the germline V gene are SNHLY and FYNNEI. The CDR3 has 14 amino acids. CDR3 sequence: CASSEFRLSYERYF. The CDR3 bases are TGTGCCAGCAGTGAATTTCGTCTTTCGTACGAGCGGTACTTC.

The V call is TRBV10-3, the J call TRBJ1-2; D call uncertain. V was pared by 3 bases and J by 4 bases, with 9 bases between. This CDR3 has 13 amino acids. Germline V gene sequence: CDR1 ENHRY, CDR2 SYGVKD. The CDR3 sequence: CAISELQFYGYTF. In DNA form, the CDR3 reads TGTGCCATCAGTGAATTACAGTTCTATGGCTACACCTTC.

This clonotype was observed a handful of times. This sequence joins TRBV11-1 and TRBJ2-1; 8 bases are shared with TRBD2. The germline V gene has CDR1 SGHAT and CDR2 FQDESV (reference sequence). The CDR3 is 16 residues long. After removal of 1 base from V and 6 bases from J, the junction contained 8 bases not matched to a gene. Here the CDR3 DNA reads TGTGCCAGCAGCTTAGGACTCGGGGGGGTTGGCAATGAGCAGTTCTTC. Residues: CASSLGLGGVGNEQFF.

This sequence joins TRBV20-1 and TRBJ2-2, with D possibly being TRBD1 (5 bases). There are 14 residues in the CDR3. Germline V gene sequence: CDR1 DFQATT, CDR2 SNEGSKA (reference sequence). The germline V and J ends were trimmed by 3 bases and 0 bases, with 8 bases remaining between them. As DNA, the CDR3 is TGCAGTGCTAGGAAGACAGCGAACACCGGGGAGCTGTTTTTT. This gives the protein CSARKTANTGELFF.

This clonotype showed up many times. The chain recombines TRBV5-1 with TRBJ1-2; no definite D call. CDR3 size: 14 residues. Looked up from germline, CDR1 is SGHRS and CDR2 is YFSETQ. V lost 0 bases to trimming and J lost 1 base, with 7 bases between them. The chain's CDR3 is CASSLDSVNYGYTF. The CDR3 region has the DNA TGCGCCAGCAGCTTGGATTCAGTTAACTATGGCTACACCTTC.

This clonotype has only a few counts. The gene calls are TRBV5-1 and TRBJ2-1, with 10 bases identical to TRBD1. The ends lost 3 bases at V and 8 bases at J; junction bases unmatched: 5. CDR3 size: 14 residues. Germline CDR1 and CDR2: SGHRS and YFSETQ. CDR3 in DNA: TGCGCCAGCAGCTGGGGGACAGGGGTGGATGAGCAGTTCTTC. Translated, it gives CASSWGTGVDEQFF. The complete variable domain, with remaining parts taken from reference TRBV5-1 and TRBJ2-1, reads KAGVTQTPRYLIKTRGQQVTLSCSPISGHRSVSWYQQTPGQGLQFLFEYFSETQRNKGNFPGRFSGRQFSNSRSEMNVSTLELGDSALYLCASSWGTGVDEQFFGPGTRLTVL.

The table lists this clonotype with many counts. The chain employs TRBV5-6 and TRBJ1-1; no firm D call. Germline V gene lookup returns CDR1 SGHDT and CDR2 YYEEEE. This CDR3 has 15 residues. V lost 2 bases and J lost 4, with 15 bases in between. The CDR3 region is CASSFSPGWVTEAFF. CDR3 DNA: TGTGCCAGCAGCTTTTCGCCAGGTTGGGTCACTGAAGCTTTCTTT.

The table lists this clonotype with a few counts. The chain is built from TRBV7-9 and TRBJ1-2; D call uncertain. V was shortened by 5 bases and J by 4 bases, with 11 bases between the two germline ends. CDR3 length: 13 residues. Looked up from germline, CDR1 is SEHNR and CDR2 is FQNEAQ (reference sequence). Here the CDR3 DNA reads TGTGCCAGCAGCCTCACGGACGGCTATGGCTACACCTTC. Protein: CASSLTDGYGYTF.

This clonotype was seen a handful of times. V gene TRBV18 combines with J gene TRBJ2-1, with D perhaps matching TRBD2 (6 bases). V lost 3 bases and J lost 7, with 13 bases in between. Looked up from germline, CDR1 is KGHSH and CDR2 is LQKENI. This CDR3 spans 14 amino acids. This CDR3 reads CASSPAGSWNEQFF. The CDR3 bases are TGTGCCAGCTCACCCGCGGGGAGTTGGAATGAGCAGTTCTTC.

This clonotype was seen many times. The J gene is TRBJ1-5, the V gene TRBV5-1; no definite D call. Trimming stripped 4 bases from V and 0 bases from J, with 5 bases between. This CDR3 has 13 residues. Germline CDR1 is SGHRS and CDR2 is YFSETQ. The CDR3 is CASSINSNQPQHF. The DNA of the CDR3 is TGCGCCAGCAGCATTAATAGCAATCAGCCCCAGCATTTT.

This clonotype was detected only a few times. Written as DNA, the CDR3 is TGTGCCAGCAAGTGGACAGGGGGCTTAGAGCAGTACGTC. Its protein product is CASKWTGGLEQYV. V gene TRBV28 combines with J gene TRBJ2-7; 11 positions match TRBD1. Germline CDR1 and CDR2: MDHEN and SYDVKM. The junction had 6 bases not matched to a gene; V was cut back by 7 bases and J by 7 bases. The CDR3 extends over 13 amino acids.

The chain combines TRBV6-1 with TRBJ2-2; 13 bases line up with TRBD2. Trimming cost V 6 bases and J 6 bases; bases outside gene matches: 4. The V gene's germline CDR1 is MNHNS and CDR2 SASEGT. CDR3 length: 15 residues. CDR3 nucleotides: TGTGCCAGCAGACCCGGGACTAGCGGGGCCGGGGAGCTGTTTTTT. Translating gives CASRPGTSGAGELFF.

The gene calls are TRBV28 and TRBJ1-5; D remains ambiguous. Trimming removed 4 bases at V and 3 bases at J, with 7 bases between. CDR3 size: 13 residues. Germline-derived CDR1 and CDR2 are MDHEN and SYDVKM. CDR3 nucleotides: TGTGCCAGCAGTTGGCAGTACAATCAGCCCCAGCATTTT. Protein sequence: CASSWQYNQPQHF.